A selection of T cell receptor beta chains follows, all from one sample in a study of blood T cell repertoires in COVID-19. Only in-frame clones appear in the TCRdb table, and some are missing; sequencing was by immunoSEQ multiplex PCR. The table records some 200,000 clones, roughly 80% of them present only once. Material for sequencing was peripheral blood. These receptors all come from a man between 25 and 39 years old with active or convalescent COVID-19. The CDR3 runs from the conserved cysteine through the conserved F or W. The order of the fields is D gene, V gene, J gene, clone size, CDR3 protein, CDR3 DNA. A D gene is named only where the DNA matches it firmly. Some rows mark clone size as missing; the rest say once, few, many or name a class of expanded clone.

>NA|TRBV18|TRBJ2-7|NA
CASSPPGSLSGTHEQYF
TGTGCCAGCTCACCACCGGGTTCCTTAAGCGGTACCCACGAGCAGTACTTC
>NA|TRBV27|TRBJ1-6|NA
CASSLSGVPPPLHF
TGTGCCAGCAGCCTCAGCGGAGTCCCTCCACCCCTCCACTTT
>TRBD1|TRBV24-1|TRBJ2-1|NA
CATSAPTGDNEQFF
TGTGCCACCAGTGCCCCGACAGGGGACAATGAGCAGTTCTTC
>NA|TRBV6-5|TRBJ1-1|NA
CASTLSPGAREAFF
TGTGCCAGCACCCTATCCCCGGGAGCCCGGGAAGCTTTCTTT
>NA|TRBV27|TRBJ2-6|NA
CATTAAGANVLTF
TGTGCCACCACGGCGGCTGGGGCCAACGTCCTGACTTTC
>NA|TRBV9|TRBJ1-6|NA
CASRSGSSPLHF
TGTGCCAGCAGAAGTGGTAGTTCACCCCTCCACTTT
>NA|TRBV4-3|TRBJ2-5|NA
CASSREVGAGETQYF
TGCGCCAGCAGCCGAGAAGTAGGGGCGGGGGAGACCCAGTACTTC
>NA|TRBV7-8|TRBJ1-1|NA
CASSTEMNTEAFF
TGTGCCAGCAGCACGGAGATGAACACTGAAGCTTTCTTT
>NA|TRBV6-2/TRBV6-3|TRBJ1-2|NA
CASSYSQELYGYTF
TGTGCCAGCAGTTACTCGCAAGAGCTCTATGGCTACACCTTC
>TRBD1|TRBV4-1|TRBJ2-6|NA
CASSPDRVSSGANVLTF
TGCGCCAGCAGCCCGGACAGGGTAAGCTCTGGGGCCAACGTCCTGACTTTC
>NA|TRBV15|TRBJ1-3|NA
CATSRDAGAPNTIYF
TGTGCCACCAGCAGAGACGCGGGAGCACCTAACACCATATATTTT
>TRBD1|TRBV12-3/TRBV12-4|TRBJ1-2|NA
CASSFGTAPEAF
TGTGCCAGCAGTTTCGGGACAGCCCCCGAGGCCTTC
>TRBD2|TRBV11-2|TRBJ2-1|NA
CASSLLWLAGGRPPNEQFF
TGTGCCAGCAGCTTATTGTGGCTAGCGGGAGGTAGACCCCCCAATGAGCAGTTCTTC
>TRBD1|TRBV15|TRBJ2-2|NA
CATSSWTGGTGELFF
TGTGCCACCAGCAGCTGGACAGGGGGCACCGGGGAGCTGTTTTTT
>NA|TRBV21-1|TRBJ2-1|NA
CASSNKGRGSYNEQFF
TGTGCCAGCAGCAACAAGGGCAGGGGTTCATACAATGAGCAGTTCTTC
>TRBD1|TRBV3-1/TRBV3-2|TRBJ2-5|NA
CASSQDRGKKTQYF
TGTGCCAGCAGCCAGGACAGGGGAAAGAAGACCCAGTACTTC
>NA|TRBV11-2|TRBJ2-1|NA
CASKAADRGMGQFF
TGTGCCAGCAAGGCGGCTGACCGGGGTATGGGGCAGTTCTTC
>NA|TRBV27|TRBJ1-4|NA
CASSPRGINEKLFF
TGTGCCAGCAGTCCTAGGGGGATTAATGAAAAACTGTTTTTT
>NA|TRBV18|TRBJ2-7|NA
CASSPVSGGHEQYF
TGTGCCAGCTCACCGGTTAGCGGAGGGCACGAGCAGTACTTC
>NA|TRBV18|TRBJ1-5|NA
CASSPGGINQPQHF
TGTGCCAGCTCACCAGGGGGGATTAATCAGCCCCAGCATTTT
>TRBD2|TRBV19|TRBJ2-4|NA
CATSGGRTKNIQYF
TGTGCCACTAGCGGGGGAAGAACCAAAAACATTCAGTACTTC
>TRBD1|TRBV5-1|TRBJ1-1|NA
CASSRGQEGTEAFF
TGCGCCAGCAGCCGCGGACAGGAAGGGACTGAAGCTTTCTTT
>NA|TRBV11-3|TRBJ2-5|NA
CASSNQQGGQETQYF
TGTGCCAGCAGCAATCAACAGGGTGGCCAAGAGACCCAGTACTTC
>NA|TRBV29-1|TRBJ2-3|NA
CSETTGLDTQYF
TGCAGCGAGACTACAGGGTTAGATACGCAGTATTTT
>NA|TRBV28|TRBJ1-5|NA
CASRKQGTHQPQHF
TGTGCCAGCAGGAAACAGGGAACACATCAGCCCCAGCATTTT
>NA|TRBV6-5|TRBJ1-5|NA
CASSYSAESNQPQHF
TGTGCCAGCAGTTACTCGGCGGAAAGCAATCAGCCCCAGCATTTT
>NA|TRBV7-6|TRBJ2-7|NA
CASSLGGRGLGYEQYF
TGTGCCAGCAGCTTAGGCGGGCGGGGCCTCGGGTACGAGCAGTACTTC
>NA|TRBV21-1|TRBJ2-7|NA
CASSEQGIPYEQYF
TGTGCCAGCAGCGAACAGGGGATCCCCTACGAGCAGTACTTC
>NA|TRBV7-2|TRBJ1-6|NA
CASSPGTILYLHF
TGTGCCAGCAGCCCAGGGACAATACTTTACCTCCACTTT
>TRBD1|TRBV4-1|TRBJ2-1|NA
CASSQQGQGALNNEQFF
TGCGCCAGCAGCCAACAGGGACAGGGGGCCCTCAACAATGAGCAGTTCTTC
>TRBD1|TRBV19|TRBJ2-1|NA
CASSPRTGTSNNEQFF
TGTGCCAGTAGTCCTAGGACAGGGACGTCTAACAATGAGCAGTTCTTC
>NA|TRBV30|TRBJ1-5|NA
CAWSTPSGNQPQHF
TGTGCCTGGAGTACCCCGAGTGGCAATCAGCCCCAGCATTTT
>NA|TRBV7-2|TRBJ1-5|few
CASSLLGGNQPQHF
TGTGCCAGCAGCCTCCTTGGAGGCAATCAGCCCCAGCATTTT
>NA|TRBV12-3/TRBV12-4|TRBJ2-2|NA
CASSLSRTGELFF
TGTGCCAGCAGTTTAAGTCGGACCGGGGAGCTGTTTTTT